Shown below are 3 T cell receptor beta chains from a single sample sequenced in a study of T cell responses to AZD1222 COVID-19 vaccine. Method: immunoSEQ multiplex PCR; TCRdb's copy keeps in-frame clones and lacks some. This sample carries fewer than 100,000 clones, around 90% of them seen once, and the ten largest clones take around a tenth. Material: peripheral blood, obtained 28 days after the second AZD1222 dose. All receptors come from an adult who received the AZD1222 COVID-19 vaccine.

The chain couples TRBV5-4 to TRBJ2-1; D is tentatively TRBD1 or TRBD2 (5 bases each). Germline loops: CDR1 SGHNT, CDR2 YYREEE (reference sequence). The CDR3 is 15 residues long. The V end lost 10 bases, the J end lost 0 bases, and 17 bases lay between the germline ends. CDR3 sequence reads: CASGPGTASYNEQFF. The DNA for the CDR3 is TGTGCCTCAGGACCGGGGACCGCCTCCTACAATGAGCAGTTCTTC.

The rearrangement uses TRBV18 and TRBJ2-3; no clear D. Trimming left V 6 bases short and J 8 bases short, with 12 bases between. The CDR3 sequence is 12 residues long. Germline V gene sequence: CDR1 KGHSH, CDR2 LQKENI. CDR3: CASSSQEPTQYF. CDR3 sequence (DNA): TGTGCCAGCTCCTCCCAGGAGCCTACGCAGTATTTT.

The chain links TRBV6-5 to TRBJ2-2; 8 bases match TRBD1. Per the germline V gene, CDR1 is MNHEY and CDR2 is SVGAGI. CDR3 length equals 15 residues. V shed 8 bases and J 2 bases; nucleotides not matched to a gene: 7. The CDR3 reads CASARQGRNTGELFF. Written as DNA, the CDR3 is TGTGCCAGCGCAAGACAGGGGAGAAACACCGGGGAGCTGTTTTTT.